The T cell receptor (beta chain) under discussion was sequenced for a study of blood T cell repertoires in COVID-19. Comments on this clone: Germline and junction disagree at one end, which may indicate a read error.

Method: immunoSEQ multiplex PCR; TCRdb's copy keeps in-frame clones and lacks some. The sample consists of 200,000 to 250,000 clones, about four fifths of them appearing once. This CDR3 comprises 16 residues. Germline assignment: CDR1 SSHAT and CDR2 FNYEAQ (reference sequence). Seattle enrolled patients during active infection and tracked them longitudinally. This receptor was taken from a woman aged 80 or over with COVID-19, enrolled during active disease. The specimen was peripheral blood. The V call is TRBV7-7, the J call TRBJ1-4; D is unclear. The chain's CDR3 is CASSRGGRATNEKLFF. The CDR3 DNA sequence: TGTGCTAGCAGCCGCGGCGGGAGGGCAACTAATGAAAAACTGTTTTTT. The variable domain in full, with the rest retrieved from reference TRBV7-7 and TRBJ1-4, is GAGVSQSPRYKVTKRGQDVTLRCDPISSHATLYWYQQALGQGPEFLTYFNYEAQPDKSGLPSDRFSAERPEGSISTLTIQRTEQRDSAMYRCASSRGGRATNEKLFFGSGTQLSVL.